This T cell receptor (beta chain) stems from a study of TIL therapy for anti-PD-1-resistant metastatic lung cancer. Background on the study: Most patients had lung adenocarcinoma; a handful of tumors were EGFR-mutant, two ALK-rearranged; half smoked currently or formerly. Study outcomes and limitations: The baseline peripheral repertoire was partially replaced by infused TIL clonotypes that later decayed.

The immunoSEQ assay was v3. Libraries were prepared by immunoSEQ multiplex PCR; TCRdb keeps only in-frame clonotypes and omits some of them. The data show about 32,000 clones, 74% seen once. Time point defined: pre-treatment sample, taken before nivolumab and TIL therapy. With regard to this clone: Its antigen is as yet unknown.

Germline V gives CDR1 MNHNS, CDR2 SASEGT. The CDR3 contains 15 residues. Germline trimming cut 5 bases from V and 6 bases from J; bases unmatched to any gene: 9. The TCR sequence derives from a woman aged 30-85 years with non-small cell lung cancer. The sequenced sample was blood, obtained at baseline. This chain connects TRBV6-1 to TRBJ2-3; 9 bases are a match to TRBD2. As DNA, the CDR3 is TGTGCCAGCAGTCCAGCGGGACTAGCTAGGGATACGCAGTATTTT. Its protein is CASSPAGLARDTQYF.